Below, 7 T cell receptor beta chains from the same sample are listed, as sequenced in a study of blood T cell repertoires in COVID-19. Repertoires were generated with immunoSEQ multiplex PCR, while TCRdb's copy carries only in-frame clones and drops some. The sample holds under 25,000 clones, about nine tenths seen once. The sequencing sample was made of peripheral blood. The receptors shown here come from a woman older than 75 with acute or convalescent COVID-19.

This clone has only a few counts. The chain links TRBV5-1 to TRBJ2-1, with D perhaps TRBD1 (5 bases). The CDR3 extends over 13 amino acids. V lost 6 bases and J lost 10, with 17 bases in between. Germline V gives CDR1 SGHRS, CDR2 YFSETQ. The DNA for the CDR3 is TGCGCCAGCACCTTAGGGGATAGCCAGGAGCAGTTCTTC. Translated, it gives CASTLGDSQEQFF.

This clone was seen only a few times. This sequence joins TRBV28 and TRBJ1-5, with D possibly TRBD1 on 6 matching bases. The germline CDR1 and CDR2 sequences are MDHEN and SYDVKM. This CDR3 has 13 amino acids. Trimming cost V 5 bases and J 4 bases, with 9 bases left between them. The CDR3 sequence is CASSADRNQPQHF. The CDR3 nucleotides read TGTGCCAGCAGTGCTGACAGGAATCAGCCCCAGCATTTT.

J is TRBJ1-2 and V is TRBV2; D not certain. This CDR3 comprises 12 residues. The germline CDR1 and CDR2 sequences are SNHLY and FYNNEI. Trimming left V 7 bases short and J 4 bases short, with 10 bases between. The CDR3 DNA reads as TGTGCCAGCACGGGGTCCGGCTATGGCTACACCTTC. Translated, it gives CASTGSGYGYTF.

V is TRBV27 and J is TRBJ2-2; D is perhaps TRBD2 (7 bases). Trimming pared 6 bases from V and 4 bases from J, leaving 15 bases between. The CDR3 loop spans 15 amino acids. Looked up from germline, CDR1 is MNHEY and CDR2 is SMNVEV (reference sequence). CDR3 loop: CASSWGLAATGELFF. In DNA, the CDR3 is TGTGCCAGCAGCTGGGGGCTAGCGGCCACCGGGGAGCTGTTTTTT.

The chain has TRBV23-1 and TRBJ2-7; TRBD2 aligns across 15 bases. TRBV23-1 is noted as an ORF with a role that remains uncertain. The V gene end was trimmed by 7 bases and the J gene end by 0 bases; junction bases not matched to a gene: 10. This CDR3 is built from 18 residues. The CDR3 region is CASTPAGTSGRPSYEQYF. The CDR3 DNA reads as TGCGCCAGCACCCCCGCCGGGACTAGCGGGAGGCCCTCCTACGAGCAGTACTTC.

This clone was counted only a few times. The chain recombines TRBV10-1 with TRBJ2-1, with 10 positions matching TRBD2. V dropped 4 bases and J dropped 12; count of bases not matched to a gene: 9. CDR1 and CDR2 (germline): WNHNN, SYGVQD (reference sequence). This CDR3 has 14 amino acids. The CDR3 sequence is CASSAQRGGRVQFF. CDR3 bases: TGCGCCAGCAGTGCCCAGCGGGGGGGCCGAGTGCAGTTCTTC.

This clone was seen only a few times. This chain links TRBV4-1 with TRBJ2-3; the match to TRBD1 covers 9 bases. Germline assignment: CDR1 MGHRA and CDR2 YSYEKL. The CDR3 has 16 amino acids. Unmatched junction bases numbered 8, after V lost 1 base and J lost 6 bases. The CDR3 region is CASSQGDRGTRDTQYF. CDR3 in DNA: TGCGCCAGCAGCCAAGGAGACAGGGGGACGCGCGATACGCAGTATTTT.